This T cell receptor beta chain was identified during a study of OX40 agonist ivuxolimab in advanced cancers. Study at large: Patients were roughly 81% male with ages roughly 20 to 90, mean approximately 62. Partial response was recorded in three patients: one hepatocellular carcinoma and two cutaneous melanoma cases.

Germline V gene lookup returns CDR1 SGHRS and CDR2 YFSETQ. The CDR3 spans 14 residues. The V end was cut by 0 bases, the J end by 3 bases, with 10 bases between. Produced via immunoSEQ multiplex PCR; TCRdb's table is partial and in-frame only. In the table there are some 80,000 clones, 80% to 90% of which are singletons. As for this clone: Its antigen is not identified.

General study results and limits: At 0.1 to 3.0 mg/kg and by week 6, clonal expansion occurred in CD4+ and CD8+ blood T cells.

The material was CD4+ or CD8+ T cells sorted from blood, obtained in a trial of the OX40 agonist ivuxolimab. The chain couples TRBV5-1 to TRBJ2-7; no clear D. The clonotype originates from an adult with an advanced solid tumor such as melanoma, head and neck, liver or kidney cancer. CDR3 DNA sequence: TGCGCCAGCAGCTTGGACAGCCGCCGCTACGAGCAGTACGTC. It is translated as CASSLDSRRYEQYV.